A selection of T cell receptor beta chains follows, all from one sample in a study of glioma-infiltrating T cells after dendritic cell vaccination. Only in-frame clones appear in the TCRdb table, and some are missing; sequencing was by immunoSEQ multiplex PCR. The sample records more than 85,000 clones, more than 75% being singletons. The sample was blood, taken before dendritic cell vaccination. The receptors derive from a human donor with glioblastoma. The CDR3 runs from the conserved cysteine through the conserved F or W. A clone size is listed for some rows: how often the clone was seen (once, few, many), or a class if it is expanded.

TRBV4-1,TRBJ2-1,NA,CASWDSGPHNEQFF
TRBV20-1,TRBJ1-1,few,CSAPVRTEAFF
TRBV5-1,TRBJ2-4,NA,CASSPGGQNIQYF
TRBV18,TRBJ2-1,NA,CASSPPASGAYNEQFF
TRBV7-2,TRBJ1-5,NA,CASSLVSGQSNQPQHF
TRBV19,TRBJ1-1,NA,CASSIALWGGTEAFF
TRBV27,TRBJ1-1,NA,CASSLLRTGITEAFF
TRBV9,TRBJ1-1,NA,CASSQGVNTEAFF
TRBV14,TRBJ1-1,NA,CASGTGFIGAAFF
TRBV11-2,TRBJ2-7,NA,CASRAWDSAYEQYF
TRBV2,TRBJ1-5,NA,CASSEAPTGGQPQHF
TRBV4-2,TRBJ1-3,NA,CASGGQGAFGNTIYF
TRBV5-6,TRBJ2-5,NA,CASSSLRRGGQETQYF
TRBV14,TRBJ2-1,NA,CASSPGLAGGRNEQFF
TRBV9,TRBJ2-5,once,CASSATSGDGTQYF
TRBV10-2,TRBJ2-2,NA,CASSKDRENTGELFF
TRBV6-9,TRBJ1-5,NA,CASSSGGRQPQHF
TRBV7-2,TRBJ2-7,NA,CASSSARGLDYEQYF
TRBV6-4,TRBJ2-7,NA,CASSDTSGSREQYF
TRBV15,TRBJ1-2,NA,CATSRGPPEGYGYTF
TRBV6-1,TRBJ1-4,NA,CASSVRPFTGAGTNEKLFF
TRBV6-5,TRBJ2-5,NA,CASSSAGTVQETQYF
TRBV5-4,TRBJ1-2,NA,CASGREGGRDYGYTF
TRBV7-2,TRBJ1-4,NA,CAVSRVGEKLFF
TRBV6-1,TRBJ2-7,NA,CASQRTGGIYEQYF
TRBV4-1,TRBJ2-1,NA,CASSLEASSYNEQFF
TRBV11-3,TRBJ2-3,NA,CASNHRGGFFTDTQYF
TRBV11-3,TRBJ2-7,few,CASSLMIAGDSYEQYF
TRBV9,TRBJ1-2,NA,CASSVGQVNNYGYTF
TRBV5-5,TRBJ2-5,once,CASSPNSGGGETQYF
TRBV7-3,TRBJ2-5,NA,CASSSTTGQGGETQYF
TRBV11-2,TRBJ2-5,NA,CASSGTLDSQETQYF
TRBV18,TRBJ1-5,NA,CASSRTTGGGNQPQHF
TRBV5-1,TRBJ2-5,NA,CASNPMDNNQETQYF
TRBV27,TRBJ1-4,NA,CASSFTRGLEKLFF
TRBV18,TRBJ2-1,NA,CASSPRGLNNEQFF
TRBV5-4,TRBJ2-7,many,CASSLEPGAYEQYF
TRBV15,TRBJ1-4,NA,CATSRDSVRGREKLFF
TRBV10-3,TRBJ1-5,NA,CAISVDRGNQPQHF
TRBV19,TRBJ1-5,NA,CASSIGHRGLSRVGWSNQPQHF
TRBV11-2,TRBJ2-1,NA,CASSLNTGAYNEQFF
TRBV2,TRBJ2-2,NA,CASSEAAGGRTGELFF
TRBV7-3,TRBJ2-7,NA,CASSRGMGDAEQYF
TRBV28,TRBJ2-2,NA,CASSSTGELFF
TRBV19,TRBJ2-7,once,CASSIRGQSYEQYF
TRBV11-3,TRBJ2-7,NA,CASGVGLAGGEQYF
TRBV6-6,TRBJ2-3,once,CASSSPLVPDTQYF
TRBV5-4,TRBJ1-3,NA,CASSDTYRVDTIYF
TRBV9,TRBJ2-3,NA,CASSVALPGASSGVRGDTQYF
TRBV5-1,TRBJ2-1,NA,CASSSYSRRGLNEQFF
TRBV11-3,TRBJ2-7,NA,CASSLVGGSYEQYF
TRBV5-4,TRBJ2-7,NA,CASSRTGYEQYF
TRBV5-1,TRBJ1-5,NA,CASSLTGGWSQPQHF
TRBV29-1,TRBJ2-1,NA,CSVKGSSYNEQFF
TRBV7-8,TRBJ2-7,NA,CASSLGSGDTYEQYF
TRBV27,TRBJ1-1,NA,CASSPRTANTEAFF
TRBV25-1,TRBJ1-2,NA,CASSERTAFNYGYTF
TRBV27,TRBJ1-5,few,CASSPDRESPQHF
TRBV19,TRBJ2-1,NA,CASSPQGLHEQFF